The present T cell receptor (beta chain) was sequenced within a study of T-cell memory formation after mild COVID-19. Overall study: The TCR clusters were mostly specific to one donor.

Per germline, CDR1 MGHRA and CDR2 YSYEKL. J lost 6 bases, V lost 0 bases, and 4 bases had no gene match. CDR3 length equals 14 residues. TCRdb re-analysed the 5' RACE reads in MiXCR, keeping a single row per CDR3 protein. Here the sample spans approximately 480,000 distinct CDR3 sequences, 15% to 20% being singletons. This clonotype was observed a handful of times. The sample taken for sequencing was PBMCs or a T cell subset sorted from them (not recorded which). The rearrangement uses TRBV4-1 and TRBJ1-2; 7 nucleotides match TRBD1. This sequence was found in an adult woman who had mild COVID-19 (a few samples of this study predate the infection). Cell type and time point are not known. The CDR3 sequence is CASSQDYTGDGYTF. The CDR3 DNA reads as TGCGCCAGCAGCCAAGATTATACAGGGGATGGCTACACCTTC.